The 15 T cell receptor beta chains given below trace back to one sample, sequenced in a study of shared clonotypes between healthy human individuals. Data came from immunoSEQ multiplex PCR; TCRdb stores just in-frame clones and leaves some out. The sample lists about 480,000 clones; 75% to 80% were seen once. Specimen: PBMCs. The source of these receptors is a woman aged 35 to 49 in good health. Some clones in this sample may be carry-over from other donors' samples.

This rearrangement joins TRBV11-2 to TRBJ2-7; D is unclear. The V gene's germline CDR1 is SGHAT and CDR2 FQNNGV. Trimming left V 4 bases short and J 7 bases short, with 11 bases between. This CDR3 spans 12 amino acids. In DNA, the CDR3 is TGTGCCAGCAGCTCATCCCATGTGGAGCAGTACTTC. Translation gives CASSSSHVEQYF.

The rearrangement joins TRBV6-5 to TRBJ1-4; D gene unclear. Germline V gene sequence: CDR1 MNHEY, CDR2 SVGAGI. The V and J ends lost 7 bases and 5 bases respectively, with 14 bases between them. The CDR3 length is 14 residues. In DNA form, the CDR3 reads TGTGCCAGCACCCTGCGGGCGGGCAATGAAAAACTGTTTTTT. It is translated as CASTLRAGNEKLFF.

This clone has more than one count but fewer than ten. V gene TRBV11-2 combines with J gene TRBJ2-5; the match to TRBD2 covers 9 bases. Per the germline V gene, CDR1 is SGHAT and CDR2 is FQNNGV. V dropped 1 base and J dropped 4; count of bases not matched to a gene: 10. The CDR3 has 17 residues. The CDR3 reads CASSLGGLAGIRETQYF. The DNA of the CDR3 is TGTGCCAGCAGCTTAGGAGGGCTAGCGGGAATACGAGAGACCCAGTACTTC.

For this clone: The junction shows a germline mismatch at one end, possibly a read error. The J gene is TRBJ1-4, the V gene TRBV7-7; 7 nucleotides agree with TRBD1. Germline V gene sequence: CDR1 SSHAT, CDR2 FNYEAQ (reference sequence). There are 16 residues in the CDR3. The CDR3 protein is CASRGVFEATNEKLFF. CDR3 coding DNA: TGTGCTAGCAGGGGGGTGTTTGAAGCAACTAATGAAAAACTGTTTTTT.

The rearrangement uses TRBV27 and TRBJ2-1, with D possibly matching TRBD2 (5 bases). From germline, CDR1 is MNHEY and CDR2 SMNVEV (reference sequence). The V gene lost 5 bases and the J gene lost 5 bases, with 13 bases spanning the gap. This CDR3 spans 14 amino acids. CDR3 DNA: TGTGCCAGCAGTCCCGGGGTTAGCAACAATGAGCAGTTCTTC. Its protein is CASSPGVSNNEQFF.

There are a few counts of this clone. J is TRBJ2-7 and V is TRBV11-2; a possible D gene is TRBD2 (5 bases). CDR1 SGHAT and CDR2 FQNNGV come from the germline V gene. This CDR3 region has 12 residues. The V and J ends lost 1 base and 7 bases respectively, with 8 bases between them. This CDR3 is CASSLGGWEQYF. CDR3 nucleotides: TGTGCCAGCAGCTTAGGCGGGTGGGAGCAGTACTTC.

This chain joins TRBV5-6 and TRBJ2-7; 9 positions match TRBD1. The CDR3 contains 14 residues. CDR1 and CDR2 from the germline V gene are SGHDT and YYEEEE. Unmatched junction bases numbered 7, after V lost 6 bases and J lost 3 bases. The CDR3 sequence is CASTPGTGIYEQYF. The CDR3 DNA reads as TGTGCCAGCACCCCCGGGACAGGGATCTACGAGCAGTACTTC.

This rearrangement joins TRBV4-3 to TRBJ2-2; 9 bases are a match to TRBD1. The J segment lost 6 bases and the V segment lost 0 bases, leaving 8 bases of the junction unmatched. Germline V gene data show CDR1 as LGHNA and CDR2 as YSLEER. The CDR3 length is 17 residues. The CDR3 region has the DNA TGCGCCAGCAGCCAAGATCATGGGACAGGGTGGTCCGGGGAGCTGTTTTTT. Translating it yields CASSQDHGTGWSGELFF.

This clone was observed once. This sequence joins TRBV4-1 and TRBJ2-7; D uncertain. CDR3 length: 15 residues. CDR1 and CDR2 from the germline V gene are MGHRA and YSYEKL. V dropped 0 bases and J dropped 0 bases, with 9 bases sitting between them. CDR3 protein: CASSQDKAASYEQYF. The CDR3 nucleotides read TGCGCCAGCAGCCAAGATAAGGCAGCCTCCTACGAGCAGTACTTC.

This chain links TRBV7-9 with TRBJ1-1, with D possibly matching TRBD1 (5 bases). Germline V gives CDR1 SEHNR, CDR2 FQNEAQ (reference sequence). Trimming took 1 base from V and 5 from J, leaving 8 bases between them. The CDR3 runs to 13 residues. CDR3 coding DNA: TGTGCCAGCAGCTTAGAGGGGTGGACTGAAGCTTTCTTT. Its protein product is CASSLEGWTEAFF.

This chain links TRBV7-3 with TRBJ2-1, with 12 bases fitting TRBD2. Germline CDR1 and CDR2: SGHTA and FQGTGA. The ends lost 5 bases at V and 7 bases at J; junction bases unmatched: 6. The CDR3 contains 15 residues. The chain's CDR3 is CASSTTSGRINEQFF. The CDR3 bases are TGTGCCAGCAGCACTACTAGCGGGAGGATTAATGAGCAGTTCTTC.

The table lists this clone with many counts. The genes are TRBV29-1 and TRBJ1-4, with 8 bases matching TRBD1. Germline CDR1 SQVTM, CDR2 ANQGSEA. CDR3 length equals 16 residues. V shed 3 bases, J shed 8 bases, and the junction held 14 bases outside the gene matches. CDR3 DNA: TGCAGCGTTGACCCCTACCGGACAGGGTGCCTGGAAAAACTGTTTTTT. This translates into CSVDPYRTGCLEKLFF.

This chain uses TRBV14 with TRBJ2-7; D perhaps matches TRBD1 (6 bases). Per germline, CDR1 SGHDN and CDR2 FVKESK. With 4 bases removed from V and 4 bases from J, the gap between germline ends came to 8 bases. This CDR3 is built from 12 residues. DNA of the CDR3: TGTGCCAGCAGCCCGGACAGATACGAGCAGTACTTC. Its translation is CASSPDRYEQYF.

The CDR3 nucleotides are TGTGCCAGCCAAGGACAGGGGAGTGAAAAACTGTTTTTT. Amino acid sequence: CASQGQGSEKLFF. V gene TRBV2 combines with J gene TRBJ1-4, with 9 bases that match TRBD1. This CDR3 has 13 residues. Germline V CDR1 and CDR2: SNHLY, FYNNEI. Unmatched junction bases numbered 5, after V lost 8 bases and J lost 7 bases. The full variable domain, rest sourced from reference TRBV2 and TRBJ1-4, is EPEVTQTPSHQVTQMGQEVILRCVPISNHLYFYWYRQILGQKVEFLVSFYNNEISEKSEIFDDQFSVERPDGSNFTLKIRSTKLEDSAMYFCASQGQGSEKLFFGSGTQLSVL.

V is TRBV18 and J is TRBJ1-3; no firm D call. The CDR3 sequence is 14 residues long. Germline V gives CDR1 KGHSH, CDR2 LQKENI. With 2 bases removed from V and 0 bases from J, the gap between germline ends came to 5 bases. The CDR3 coding sequence is TGTGCCAGCTCACCATGGAGCTCTGGAAACACCATATATTTT. This encodes CASSPWSSGNTIYF.